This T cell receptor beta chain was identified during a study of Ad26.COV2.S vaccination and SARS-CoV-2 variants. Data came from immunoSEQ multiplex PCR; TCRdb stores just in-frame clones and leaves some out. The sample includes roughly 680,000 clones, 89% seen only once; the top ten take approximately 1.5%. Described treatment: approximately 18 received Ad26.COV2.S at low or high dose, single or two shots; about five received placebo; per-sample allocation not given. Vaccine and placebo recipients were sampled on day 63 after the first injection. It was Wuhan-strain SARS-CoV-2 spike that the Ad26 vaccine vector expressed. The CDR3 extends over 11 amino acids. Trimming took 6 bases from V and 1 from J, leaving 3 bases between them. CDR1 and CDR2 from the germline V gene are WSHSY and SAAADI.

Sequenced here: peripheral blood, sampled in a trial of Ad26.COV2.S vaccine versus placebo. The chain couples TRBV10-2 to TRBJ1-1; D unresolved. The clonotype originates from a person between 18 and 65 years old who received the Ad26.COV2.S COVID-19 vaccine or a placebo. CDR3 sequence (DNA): TGCGCCAGCAGGACGAACACTGAAGCTTTCTTT. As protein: CASRTNTEAFF.